Below are 25 T cell receptor beta chains sequenced from a single sample in a study of technical replicates of blood from several donors. The method was immunoSEQ multiplex PCR; TCRdb's version includes in-frame clones alone and lacks a portion of them. The repertoire holds tens of thousands of clones, about nine tenths seen once, with 0.27% in the top ten. The sample consisted of T cells isolated from PBMCs. These receptor sequences come from a human donor in good health.

The chain carries TRBV4-1 and TRBJ2-3; unclear D gene. Germline V CDR1 and CDR2: MGHRA, YSYEKL. Trimming stripped 8 bases from V and 2 bases from J, with 20 bases between. The CDR3 has 16 amino acids. The CDR3 DNA reads TGCGCCAGCTGCTTGACGACGGCGGATTTCACAGATACGCAGTATTTT. Its protein is CASCLTTADFTDTQYF.

The chain has TRBV28 and TRBJ2-1; 8 positions agree with TRBD2. V was clipped by 4 bases and J by 5 bases; unmatched bases: 4. This CDR3 has 14 amino acids. Germline CDR1 reads MDHEN; CDR2 reads SYDVKM. The CDR3 loop is CASSSAGAHNEQFF. CDR3 nucleotide sequence: TGTGCCAGCAGTTCAGCGGGAGCTCACAATGAGCAGTTCTTC.

This clone appeared once. Other DNA sequences within the sample encode an identical CDR3. V gene TRBV5-1 combines with J gene TRBJ2-2, with 9 bases that match TRBD1. Germline V lookup: CDR1 SGHRS, CDR2 YFSETQ. The ends lost 1 base at V and 5 bases at J; junction bases unmatched: 3. The CDR3 is made up of 15 amino acids. CDR3 region: CASSLRTGETGELFF. The CDR3, as DNA: TGCGCCAGCAGCTTGAGGACAGGGGAGACCGGGGAGCTGTTTTTT.

The chain carries TRBV4-1 and TRBJ2-4; TRBD2 agrees at 11 bases. In germline, CDR1 is MGHRA, CDR2 YSYEKL. The CDR3 is 17 residues long. Unmatched junction bases numbered 13, after V lost 2 bases and J lost 10 bases. The CDR3 loop reads CASSQITVLAGDRIQYF. Written as DNA, the CDR3 is TGCGCCAGCAGCCAAATAACTGTACTAGCGGGAGATCGAATTCAGTACTTC.

In this sample, this clone turned up a few times. This chain uses TRBV14 with TRBJ1-5; 9 nucleotides line up with TRBD1. V dropped 4 bases and J dropped 2; count of bases not matched to a gene: 6. CDR3 length equals 16 residues. Per germline, CDR1 SGHDN and CDR2 FVKESK. In nucleotides, the CDR3 is TGTGCCAGCAGCCGTTGGACAGGGGCCGGCAATCAGCCCCAGCATTTT. This codes for CASSRWTGAGNQPQHF.

The rearrangement joins TRBV19 to TRBJ2-1; D gene uncertain. CDR1 and CDR2 from the germline V gene are LNHDA and SQIVND (reference sequence). The CDR3 is 13 residues long. Trimming removed 3 bases from V and 6 bases from J, with 9 bases in between. The chain's CDR3 is CASSIVIGNEQFF. The CDR3 nucleotides read TGTGCCAGTAGTATTGTTATCGGCAATGAGCAGTTCTTC.

The chain recombines TRBV2 with TRBJ2-1; 9 bases agree with TRBD2. This CDR3 has 14 amino acids. From germline, CDR1 is SNHLY and CDR2 FYNNEI. V shed 8 bases, J shed 5 bases, and the junction held 7 bases outside the gene matches. CDR3 nucleotide sequence: TGTGCCAGCTCTGGCGGGAGGGCCCACAATGAGCAGTTCTTC. Translated, it gives CASSGGRAHNEQFF.

DNA of the CDR3: TGTGCCTCTCTTCCGGGACAGAACTCCTACGAGCAGTACTTC. Translation: CASLPGQNSYEQYF. This sequence joins TRBV6-1 and TRBJ2-7; 7 bases align to TRBD1. Germline V lookup: CDR1 MNHNS, CDR2 SASEGT. V lost 11 bases to trimming and J lost 0 bases; unmatched junction nucleotides: 10. There are 14 residues in the CDR3.

The chain employs TRBV4-1 and TRBJ2-1; 16 nucleotides agree with TRBD2. Unmatched junction bases numbered 13, after V lost 2 bases and J lost 0 bases. The germline gives CDR1 MGHRA, CDR2 YSYEKL. The CDR3 runs to 22 residues. The CDR3 spells CASSQRILGLAGGPGSYNEQFF. The CDR3 DNA sequence: TGCGCCAGCAGCCAACGAATACTGGGACTAGCGGGAGGGCCCGGCTCCTACAATGAGCAGTTCTTC.

This clone has a handful of counts. This chain links TRBV11-2 with TRBJ1-1, with TRBD1 matching 7 bases. Trimming cost V 1 base and J 5 bases; bases outside gene matches: 4. Per germline, CDR1 SGHAT and CDR2 FQNNGV. This CDR3 has 14 amino acids. CDR3 nucleotides: TGTGCCAGCAGCTTAGGCAGGGGGTTGACTGAAGCTTTCTTT. Protein sequence: CASSLGRGLTEAFF.

A single count supports this clone. This chain links TRBV7-9 with TRBJ2-1; perhaps TRBD1 as D (6 bases). Trimming stripped 5 bases from V and 8 bases from J, with 10 bases between. CDR1 is SEHNR, CDR2 FQNEAQ, per germline (reference sequence). The length of the CDR3 is 12 residues. In DNA, the CDR3 is TGTGCCAGCAGCCCGAACAGGGATGAGCAGTTCTTC. It specifies CASSPNRDEQFF.

This chain links TRBV5-1 with TRBJ1-4, with 7 bases identical to TRBD1. This CDR3 comprises 16 residues. V shed 4 bases and J 4 bases; nucleotides not matched to a gene: 10. Germline V CDR1 and CDR2: SGHRS, YFSETQ. This chain's CDR3 is CASSLGQRRSNEKLFF. In DNA form, the CDR3 reads TGCGCCAGCAGCCTGGGACAGCGCCGAAGTAATGAAAAACTGTTTTTT.

This clone appeared once. This rearrangement joins TRBV7-8 to TRBJ2-7; D perhaps matches TRBD1 (6 bases). Trimming removed 6 bases at V and 0 bases at J, with 9 bases between. Looked up from germline, CDR1 is SGHVS and CDR2 is FQNEAQ. This CDR3 spans 13 amino acids. The CDR3 is CASSLGHSYEQYF. The CDR3 region has the DNA TGTGCCAGCAGTCTGGGACACTCCTACGAGCAGTACTTC.

This clone was seen more than once but under ten times. The genes are TRBV5-4 and TRBJ1-1, with a weak D call TRBD1 (5 bases). The CDR3 has 13 residues. V was trimmed by 2 bases and J by 8 bases, leaving 13 bases between them. Germline CDR1 is SGHNT and CDR2 is YYREEE (reference sequence). The CDR3 loop reads CASSFKGFPEAFF. CDR3 sequence (DNA): TGTGCCAGCAGCTTCAAGGGGTTCCCCGAAGCTTTCTTT.

The CDR3 here is CANFLTGTGGHGGQETQYF. The DNA for the CDR3 is TGTGCCAACTTCCTGACTGGGACAGGGGGTCATGGTGGGCAAGAGACCCAGTACTTC. This chain joins TRBV2 and TRBJ2-5; 11 bases align to TRBD1. Germline CDR1 SNHLY, CDR2 FYNNEI. Trimming removed 10 bases from V and 2 bases from J; junction bases left unmatched: 21. The length of the CDR3 is 19 residues. Together with reference TRBV2 and TRBJ2-5, the CDR3 gives the full variable domain: EPEVTQTPSHQVTQMGQEVILRCVPISNHLYFYWYRQILGQKVEFLVSFYNNEISEKSEIFDDQFSVERPDGSNFTLKIRSTKLEDSAMYFCANFLTGTGGHGGQETQYFGPGTRLLVL.

The V call is TRBV30, the J call TRBJ1-5, with 8 bases lining up with TRBD1. Germline V gene data show CDR1 as GTSNPN and CDR2 as SVGIG (reference sequence). Losses at the gene ends were 0 bases for V and 9 bases for J; bases not matched to a gene: 10. CDR3 size: 15 residues. The CDR3 is CAWSVGGQGEWPQHF. CDR3 DNA sequence: TGTGCCTGGAGTGTAGGAGGACAGGGAGAGTGGCCCCAGCATTTT. Looking up the rest from reference TRBV30 and TRBJ1-5 gives the full variable domain: SQTIHQWPATLVQPVGSPLSLECTVEGTSNPNLYWYRQAAGRGLQLLFYSVGIGQISSEVPQNLSASRPQDRQFILSSKKLLLSDSGFYLCAWSVGGQGEWPQHFGDGTRLSIL.

The chain joins TRBV6-1 to TRBJ2-1; D is unresolved. Germline values: CDR1 MNHNS, CDR2 SASEGT. The ends were cut back, 7 bases at V and 8 bases at J, with 15 bases in the middle. There are 13 residues in the CDR3. The CDR3 DNA is TGTGCCAGCATAGAGACTCACTCTCATGAGCAGTTCTTC. Amino acids: CASIETHSHEQFF.

The J gene is TRBJ2-3, the V gene TRBV5-4; 8 positions match TRBD2. This CDR3 is 18 amino acids long. Germline CDR1 SGHNT, CDR2 YYREEE (reference sequence). J was trimmed by 2 bases and V by 6 bases; bases with no gene match: 17. CDR3 sequence (DNA): TGTGCCAGCACCTCCCGTACGGGGGGGAGGGACCTCACAGATACGCAGTATTTT. Residues: CASTSRTGGRDLTDTQYF.

CDR3 amino acids: CAWSAGATNEKLFF. The CDR3 DNA reads TGTGCCTGGAGCGCAGGGGCAACTAATGAAAAACTGTTTTTT. The chain couples TRBV30 to TRBJ1-4; D might be TRBD1 (6 bases). Trimming took 3 bases from V and 0 from J, leaving 8 bases between them. The CDR3 is 14 residues long. CDR1 is GTSNPN and CDR2 is SVGIG in the germline V gene (reference sequence).

This clone occurred once. This chain links TRBV10-3 with TRBJ2-3; the match to TRBD1 covers 8 bases. The CDR3 sequence is 15 residues long. The germline V gene encodes CDR1 ENHRY and CDR2 SYGVKD. Trimming at V came to 7 bases and at J to 2 bases, leaving 8 bases not matched to a gene. The DNA for the CDR3 is TGTGCCATCAATGGAGGACAGGGACTCACAGATACGCAGTATTTT. It translates to CAINGGQGLTDTQYF.

V gene TRBV10-3 combines with J gene TRBJ1-2; D remains unclear. V lost 0 bases and J 8 bases, leaving 10 bases between the germline ends. The CDR3 consists of 13 residues. CDR1 is ENHRY and CDR2 is SYGVKD in the germline V gene. The CDR3: CAISESNLEGYTF. CDR3 nucleotides: TGTGCCATCAGTGAGTCTAACCTGGAGGGCTACACCTTC.

The chain is built from TRBV29-1 and TRBJ2-7, with 9 bases fitting TRBD1. The V and J ends lost 4 bases and 2 bases, in that order; junction bases with no gene match: 9. This CDR3 spans 15 amino acids. Germline V gene sequence: CDR1 SQVTM, CDR2 ANQGSEA. CDR3 in amino acids: CSVGEPGQGPYEQYF. CDR3 DNA: TGCAGCGTTGGGGAACCGGGACAGGGTCCCTACGAGCAGTACTTC.

The chain is built from TRBV2 and TRBJ2-1; TRBD1 matches 10 bases. The V gene end was trimmed by 7 bases and the J gene end by 7 bases; junction bases not matched to a gene: 4. Germline V gene data show CDR1 as SNHLY and CDR2 as FYNNEI. The CDR3 is 13 amino acids. The CDR3 sequence is CASTGQGRNEQFF. As DNA, the CDR3 is TGTGCCAGCACGGGACAGGGGCGAAATGAGCAGTTCTTC.

The chain recombines TRBV7-2 with TRBJ1-1; the D gene is possibly TRBD1 (6 bases). Trimming took off 4 bases at V and 1 base at J, with 13 bases between the two ends. The CDR3 totals 15 residues. The germline V gene has CDR1 SGHTA and CDR2 FQGNSA. CDR3 region: CASSSSGTTNTEAFF. DNA of the CDR3: TGTGCCAGCAGCTCCTCCGGGACAACGAACACTGAAGCTTTCTTT.

This chain uses TRBV18 with TRBJ2-2; the D gene is possibly TRBD1 (5 bases). Germline values: CDR1 KGHSH, CDR2 LQKENI. Deletions cut 5 bases from V and 0 bases from J, with 10 bases between. This CDR3 has 15 amino acids. In DNA, the CDR3 is TGTGCCAGCTCAGTACAGGCCCCGAACACCGGGGAGCTGTTTTTT. Residues: CASSVQAPNTGELFF.